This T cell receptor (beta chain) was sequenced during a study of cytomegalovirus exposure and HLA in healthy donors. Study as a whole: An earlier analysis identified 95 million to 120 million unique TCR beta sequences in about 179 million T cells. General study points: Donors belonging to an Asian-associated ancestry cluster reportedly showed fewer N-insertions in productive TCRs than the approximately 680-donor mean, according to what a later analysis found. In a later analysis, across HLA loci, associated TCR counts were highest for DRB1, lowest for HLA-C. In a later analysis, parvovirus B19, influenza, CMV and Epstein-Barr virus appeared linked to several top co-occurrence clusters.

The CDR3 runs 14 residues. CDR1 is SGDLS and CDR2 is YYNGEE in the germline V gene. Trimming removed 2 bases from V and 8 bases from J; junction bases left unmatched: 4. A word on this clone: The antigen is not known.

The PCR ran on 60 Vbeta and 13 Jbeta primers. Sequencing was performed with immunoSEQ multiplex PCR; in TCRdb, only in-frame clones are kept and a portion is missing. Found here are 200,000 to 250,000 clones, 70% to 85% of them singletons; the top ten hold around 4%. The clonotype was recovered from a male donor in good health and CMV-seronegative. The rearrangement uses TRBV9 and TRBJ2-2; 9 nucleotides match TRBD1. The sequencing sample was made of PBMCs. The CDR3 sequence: CASSVRTGEGELFF. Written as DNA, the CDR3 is TGTGCCAGCAGCGTTCGGACAGGGGAAGGGGAGCTGTTTTTT. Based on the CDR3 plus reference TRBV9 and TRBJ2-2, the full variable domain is DSGVTQTPKHLITATGQRVTLRCSPRSGDLSVYWYQQSLDQGLQFLIQYYNGEERAKGNILERFSAQQFPDLHSELNLSSLELGDSALYFCASSVRTGEGELFFGEGSRLTVL.